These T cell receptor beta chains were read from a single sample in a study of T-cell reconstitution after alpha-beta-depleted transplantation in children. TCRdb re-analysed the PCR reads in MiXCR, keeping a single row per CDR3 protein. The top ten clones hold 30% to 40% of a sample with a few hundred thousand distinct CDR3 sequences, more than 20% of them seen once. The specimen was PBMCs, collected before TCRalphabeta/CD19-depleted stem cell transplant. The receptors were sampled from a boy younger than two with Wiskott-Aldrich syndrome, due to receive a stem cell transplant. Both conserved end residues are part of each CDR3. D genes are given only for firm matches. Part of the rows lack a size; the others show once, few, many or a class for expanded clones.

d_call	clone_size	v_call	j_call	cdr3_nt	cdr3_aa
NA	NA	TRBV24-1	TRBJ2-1	TGTGCCACCAGTGGCAGAATGGGGTACAATGAGCAGTTCTTC	CATSGRMGYNEQFF
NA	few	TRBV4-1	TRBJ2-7	TGCGCCAGCAGCCAAGATATGGGGTCCTACGAGCAGTACTTC	CASSQDMGSYEQYF
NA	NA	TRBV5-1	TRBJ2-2	TGCGCCAGCAGCTTGGGATTTAACACCGGGGAGCTGTTTTTT	CASSLGFNTGELFF
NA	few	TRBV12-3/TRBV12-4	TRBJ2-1	TGTGCCAGCAGTTTCTGGGCTCCCCCAGCCAATGAGCAGTTCTTC	CASSFWAPPANEQFF
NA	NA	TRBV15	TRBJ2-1	TGTGCCACCAGCAGAGCTTCTGGATTCTACAATGAGCAGTTCTTC	CATSRASGFYNEQFF
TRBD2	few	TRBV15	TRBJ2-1	TGTGCCACCAGCAGCAGCGGACTAGCGGAGAATGAGCAGTTCTTC	CATSSSGLAENEQFF
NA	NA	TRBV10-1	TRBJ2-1	TGCGCCAGCAGTAGAACTAGCGGAGGGGGCGATGAGCAGTTCTTC	CASSRTSGGGDEQFF
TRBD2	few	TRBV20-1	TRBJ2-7	TGCAGTGCTAGCAAGACTAGCGGGGGTACCTACGAGCAGTACTTC	CSASKTSGGTYEQYF
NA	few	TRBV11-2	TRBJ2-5	TGTGCCAGCAGCTTAGATTGGAGCGGAGGGGGAAAGACCCAGTACTTC	CASSLDWSGGGKTQYF
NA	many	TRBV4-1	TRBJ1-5	TGCGCCAGCAGCCAAATCGTCCGGAGTAATCAGCCCCAGCATTTT	CASSQIVRSNQPQHF
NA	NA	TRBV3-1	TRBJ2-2	TGTGCCAGCAGCCCCTCTTCAGGGGCCACCGGGGAGCTGTTTTTT	CASSPSSGATGELFF
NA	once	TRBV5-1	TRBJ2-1	TGCGCCAGCAGCTTGGATGACTACAATGAGCAGTTCTTC	CASSLDDYNEQFF
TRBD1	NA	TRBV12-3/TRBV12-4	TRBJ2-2	TGTGCCAGCAGTTCCAGGGGGACGAACACCGGGGAGCTGTTTTTT	CASSSRGTNTGELFF
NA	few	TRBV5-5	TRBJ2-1	TGTGCCAGCAGCTTGGACATGGGGCCTGAGCAGTTCTTC	CASSLDMGPEQFF
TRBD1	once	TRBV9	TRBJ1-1	TGTGCCAGCAGCCCGACCTCGACAGGGTTGGCTTTCTTT	CASSPTSTGLAFF
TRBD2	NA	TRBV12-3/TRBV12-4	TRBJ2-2	TGTGCCAGCAGTCCCGGGACTAGCGGGAGGTTAGCCGGGGAGCTGTTTTTT	CASSPGTSGRLAGELFF
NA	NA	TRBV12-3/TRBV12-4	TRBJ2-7	TGTGCCAGCAGTTTACAACTGGTCCACGAGCAGTACTTC	CASSLQLVHEQYF
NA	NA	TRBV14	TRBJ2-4	TGTGCCAGCAGCCAGAAGCCCCGGGGGAACAAAAACATTCAGTACTTC	CASSQKPRGNKNIQYF
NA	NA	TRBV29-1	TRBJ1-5	TGCAGCGTCGGGGGGGTGTGGAGCAATCAGCCCCAGCATTTT	CSVGGVWSNQPQHF
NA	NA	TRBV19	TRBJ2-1	TGTGCCAGTAGTATAAGGTTAGGGCTAGCGTGGAAGTCCGCCTACAATGAGCAGTTCTTC	CASSIRLGLAWKSAYNEQFF
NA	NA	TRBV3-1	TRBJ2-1	TGTGCCAGCAGCCAAGCCCCTAGCACATACAATGAGCAGTTCTTC	CASSQAPSTYNEQFF
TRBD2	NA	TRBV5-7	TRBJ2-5	TGTGCCAGCACCGCGGGACTAGCGGGAGTTTATAAGACCCAGTACTTC	CASTAGLAGVYKTQYF
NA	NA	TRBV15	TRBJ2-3	TGTGCCACCAGCAGCTACCCGGGACCAAAGGCAGATACGCAGTATTTT	CATSSYPGPKADTQYF
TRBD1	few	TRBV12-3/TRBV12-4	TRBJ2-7	TGTGCCAGCAGTAGACGGGACAGGGGAGTCAACGAGCAGTACTTC	CASSRRDRGVNEQYF
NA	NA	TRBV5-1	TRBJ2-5	TGCGCCAGCAGCTTGGGAGACTTCCTCGGGACCCAGTACTTC	CASSLGDFLGTQYF
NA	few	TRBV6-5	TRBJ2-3	TGTGCCAGCAGTTATCAACAGGCGGGCACAGATACGCAGTATTTT	CASSYQQAGTDTQYF
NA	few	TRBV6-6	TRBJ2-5	TGTGCCAGCAGTTACGAGGCGGGAGAGACCCAGTACTTC	CASSYEAGETQYF
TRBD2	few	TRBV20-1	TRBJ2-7	TGCAGTGCCGCGACTAGCGGGAGATTGTCCTACGAGCAGTACTTC	CSAATSGRLSYEQYF
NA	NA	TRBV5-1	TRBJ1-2	TGCGCCAGCAGCTTGGGGGCGATAGACTATGGCTACACCTTC	CASSLGAIDYGYTF
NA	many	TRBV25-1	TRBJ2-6	TGTGCCAGCCTGAGGTCTGGGGCCAACGTCCTGACTTTC	CASLRSGANVLTF
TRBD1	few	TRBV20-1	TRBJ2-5	TGCAGTGCCCCCGGGACAGCAATCGAGACCCAGTACTTC	CSAPGTAIETQYF